Below, 25 T cell receptor beta chains from the same sample are listed, as sequenced in a study of identifying expanded T cells in peripheral blood. TCRdb's table, derived via immunoSEQ multiplex PCR, lists solely in-frame clones and lacks some. The table records 84,000 or so clones, around nine tenths of them present only once. The specimen sequenced was blood. The origin of the receptors is a person between 18 and 75 years old in good health.

This clone was seen a handful of times. V gene TRBV11-2 combines with J gene TRBJ2-7; 8 positions match TRBD2. V lost 1 base and J lost 5; bases outside the gene matches: 10. CDR1 is SGHAT and CDR2 is FQNNGV in the germline V gene. This CDR3 comprises 16 residues. For the CDR3, the DNA is TGTGCCAGCAGCTTAGTGATATTCGGGAGGGCCGACGAGCAGTACTTC. Its translation is CASSLVIFGRADEQYF.

The chain joins TRBV2 to TRBJ2-7; perhaps TRBD2 as D (6 bases). Germline V gene sequence: CDR1 SNHLY, CDR2 FYNNEI. V was shortened by 2 bases and J by 4 bases, with 18 bases between the two germline ends. The CDR3 has 16 residues. This chain's CDR3 is CASSESRDHWGYEQYF. The CDR3 bases are TGTGCCAGCAGTGAATCGCGGGATCACTGGGGGTACGAGCAGTACTTC. Complete variable domain (other parts from reference TRBV2 and TRBJ2-7): EPEVTQTPSHQVTQMGQEVILRCVPISNHLYFYWYRQILGQKVEFLVSFYNNEISEKSEIFDDQFSVERPDGSNFTLKIRSTKLEDSAMYFCASSESRDHWGYEQYFGPGTRLTVT.

The CDR3 DNA sequence: TGTGCCAGCAGCTTAGGGCGGGACAAGCCTAATGAAAAACTGTTTTTT. Its protein is CASSLGRDKPNEKLFF. The chain recombines TRBV7-6 with TRBJ1-4; tentatively, D is TRBD1 (6 bases). The CDR3 length is 16 residues. The germline V gene encodes CDR1 SGHVS and CDR2 FNYEAQ. V was cut by 1 base and J by 3 bases, with 12 bases left in between.

The J gene is TRBJ1-4, the V gene TRBV29-1; TRBD1 might be the D (5 bases). Germline V gives CDR1 SQVTM, CDR2 ANQGSEA. V was trimmed by 5 bases and J by 8 bases, leaving 18 bases between them. The CDR3 length is 14 residues. The CDR3 is CSVPAGTGDEKLFF. CDR3 nucleotides: TGCAGCGTTCCAGCAGGGACGGGTGACGAAAAACTGTTTTTT.

The chain recombines TRBV27 with TRBJ2-3; unclear D gene. The CDR3 length is 16 residues. Germline V gene lookup returns CDR1 MNHEY and CDR2 SMNVEV (reference sequence). Trimming removed 2 bases at V and 2 bases at J, with 14 bases between. This chain's CDR3 is CASSLSGTLNTDTQYF. CDR3 DNA sequence: TGTGCCAGCAGTTTAAGTGGAACTCTAAACACAGATACGCAGTATTTT.

The gene calls are TRBV5-1 and TRBJ2-5; 10 bases fit TRBD1. This CDR3 region has 15 residues. V lost 3 bases to trimming and J lost 5 bases; unmatched junction nucleotides: 7. From germline, CDR1 is SGHRS and CDR2 YFSETQ. The CDR3 DNA reads as TGCGCCAGCAGCTGGGGGACAGGGGTTGTGGAGACCCAGTACTTC. Protein product: CASSWGTGVVETQYF.

The chain employs TRBV7-9 and TRBJ1-2, with no clear D. Between the trimmed V and J ends, which lost 5 bases and 6 bases, there was a span of 31 bases. CDR1 is SEHNR and CDR2 is FQNEAQ in the germline V gene (reference sequence). The CDR3 contains 19 residues. The CDR3 sequence is CASSPKSEGSLIPAHGYTF. The DNA for the CDR3 is TGTGCCAGCAGCCCCAAGTCGGAAGGCTCGCTCATACCCGCCCATGGCTACACCTTC.

The genes are TRBV7-7 and TRBJ1-1; unclear D gene. CDR1 SSHAT and CDR2 FNYEAQ come from the germline V gene (reference sequence). The CDR3 has 13 amino acids. Trimming pared 3 bases from V and 6 bases from J, leaving 11 bases between. DNA for the CDR3: TGTGCCAGCAGCTTTAATGGCGGGTCTGAAGCTTTCTTT. Its translation: CASSFNGGSEAFF.

The chain links TRBV30 to TRBJ2-1; 12 nucleotides align to TRBD2. Germline CDR1 reads GTSNPN; CDR2 reads SVGIG (reference sequence). After removal of 4 bases from V and 1 base from J, the junction contained 5 bases not matched to a gene. CDR3 length: 16 residues. CDR3 residues: CAWTTSGGYSYNEQFF. The CDR3 region has the DNA TGTGCCTGGACGACTAGCGGGGGTTATTCCTACAATGAGCAGTTCTTC.

V and J are TRBV4-2 and TRBJ1-2, with D possibly TRBD1 on 5 matching bases. CDR1 is LGHNA and CDR2 is YNFKEQ in the germline V gene. V was cut by 1 base and J by 5 bases, with 11 bases left in between. This CDR3 spans 14 amino acids. CDR3 in DNA: TGTGCCAGCAGCCAAGTTGGCAGGGAGTATGGCTACACCTTC. The encoded protein is CASSQVGREYGYTF.

The chain combines TRBV6-1 with TRBJ1-5; D not resolved. The CDR3 is 13 residues long. Germline CDR1 MNHNS, CDR2 SASEGT. Trimming removed 4 bases at V and 4 bases at J, with 8 bases between. The CDR3 sequence: CASSASQNQPQHF. The CDR3 DNA is TGTGCCAGCAGTGCGAGCCAGAATCAGCCCCAGCATTTT.

This chain joins TRBV29-1 and TRBJ2-5, with a weak D call TRBD2 (5 bases). The CDR3 loop spans 15 amino acids. The germline CDR1 and CDR2 sequences are SQVTM and ANQGSEA. The V and J ends lost 3 bases and 1 base respectively, with 15 bases between them. CDR3 loop: CSVDPPAGGQETQYF. The CDR3 DNA is TGCAGCGTTGACCCACCTGCGGGCGGCCAAGAGACCCAGTACTTC. The full variable domain, rest sourced from reference TRBV29-1 and TRBJ2-5, is SAVISQKPSRDICQRGTSLTIQCQVDSQVTMMFWYRQQPGQSLTLIATANQGSEATYESGFVIDKFPISRPNLTFSTLTVSNMSPEDSSIYLCSVDPPAGGQETQYFGPGTRLLVL.

This chain joins TRBV6-4 and TRBJ1-1; D unclear. Per germline, CDR1 MRHNA and CDR2 SNTAGT. The CDR3 has 13 residues. Between the trimmed V and J ends, which lost 6 bases and 5 bases, there was a span of 13 bases. The CDR3 DNA is TGTGCCAGCAGCCTGATGAGAGGGACTGAAGCTTTCTTT. The encoded protein is CASSLMRGTEAFF.

The rearrangement links TRBV7-9 to TRBJ2-7, with D possibly TRBD2 on 5 matching bases. Germline V CDR1 and CDR2: SEHNR, FQNEAQ (reference sequence). Trimming left V 3 bases short and J 3 bases short, with 12 bases between. The CDR3 is made up of 14 amino acids. This CDR3 is CASSFAGVNYEQYF. CDR3 nucleotides: TGTGCCAGCAGCTTCGCCGGGGTAAACTACGAGCAGTACTTC.

V is TRBV27 and J is TRBJ1-1; 8 bases match TRBD1. Germline V CDR1 and CDR2: MNHEY, SMNVEV (reference sequence). CDR3 size: 14 residues. With V trimmed by 8 bases and J by 1 base, 6 bases remained unmatched. The CDR3, as DNA: TGTGCCAGCGGCCGGACAGGGAGGAACACTGAAGCTTTCTTT. It specifies CASGRTGRNTEAFF.

The V gene is TRBV18, the J gene TRBJ2-7; TRBD1 matches 9 bases. Germline values: CDR1 KGHSH, CDR2 LQKENI. The CDR3 totals 14 residues. The V gene end was trimmed by 6 bases and the J gene end by 5 bases; junction bases not matched to a gene: 8. DNA of the CDR3: TGTGCCAGCTCGCCGGGACAGGGTATCAACGAGCAGTACTTC. It codes for CASSPGQGINEQYF.

The chain has TRBV6-1 and TRBJ1-1; D not certain. This CDR3 is 13 amino acids long. The germline gives CDR1 MNHNS, CDR2 SASEGT. V was cut by 4 bases and J by 3 bases, with 9 bases left in between. The CDR3 here is CASSVIWDTEAFF. The CDR3 DNA reads as TGTGCCAGCAGTGTTATTTGGGACACTGAAGCTTTCTTT.

The chain employs TRBV10-1 and TRBJ2-3; a possible D gene is TRBD1 (5 bases). The germline V gene has CDR1 WNHNN and CDR2 SYGVQD (reference sequence). The ends were cut back, 5 bases at V and 0 bases at J, with 12 bases in the middle. CDR3 length equals 15 residues. CDR3 DNA sequence: TGCGCCAGCAGTAAGGCGGACACCAGCACAGATACGCAGTATTTT. Translated, it gives CASSKADTSTDTQYF.

The chain employs TRBV6-6 and TRBJ1-4; TRBD1 agrees at 7 bases. The germline V gene encodes CDR1 MNHNY and CDR2 SVGAGI (reference sequence). Trimming removed 4 bases from V and 5 bases from J; junction bases left unmatched: 7. The CDR3 contains 15 residues. CDR3: CASSFSGTENEKLFF. The DNA for the CDR3 is TGTGCCAGCAGTTTCTCCGGGACAGAGAATGAAAAACTGTTTTTT.

V gene TRBV5-1 combines with J gene TRBJ1-1; D is ambiguous. Looked up from germline, CDR1 is SGHRS and CDR2 is YFSETQ. With 3 bases removed from V and 0 bases from J, the gap between germline ends came to 21 bases. CDR3 length: 18 residues. The CDR3 protein is CASSWVGRSRSLNTEAFF. The CDR3 DNA follows: TGCGCCAGCAGCTGGGTCGGACGGTCCCGGTCCCTGAACACTGAAGCTTTCTTT.

The chain recombines TRBV10-3 with TRBJ2-2, with D perhaps matching TRBD1 (7 bases). Trimming left V 0 bases short and J 6 bases short, with 11 bases between. The CDR3 spans 15 residues. Germline V gives CDR1 ENHRY, CDR2 SYGVKD. CDR3 in amino acids: CAISESPGGSGELFF. In DNA form, the CDR3 reads TGTGCCATCAGTGAGTCCCCAGGGGGGTCCGGGGAGCTGTTTTTT.

The chain combines TRBV27 with TRBJ1-6; 8 bases are shared with TRBD1. V shed 3 bases and J 0 bases; nucleotides not matched to a gene: 13. The CDR3 covers 20 residues. Germline values: CDR1 MNHEY, CDR2 SMNVEV (reference sequence). For the CDR3, the DNA is TGTGCCAGCAGTTTTCGGGGGGACAGGCTGTTGAGCTCCTATAATTCACCCCTCCACTTT. Protein sequence: CASSFRGDRLLSSYNSPLHF.

The V call is TRBV5-6, the J call TRBJ1-2; 8 bases agree with TRBD1. CDR3 size: 14 residues. In germline, CDR1 is SGHDT, CDR2 YYEEEE. J lost 6 bases, V lost 0 bases, and 4 bases had no gene match. CDR3 sequence (DNA): TGTGCCAGCAGCTTGGGCAGGGGGCTCGATGGCTACACCTTC. It is translated as CASSLGRGLDGYTF.

The V call is TRBV6-1, the J call TRBJ2-5; possibly TRBD1 or TRBD2 for D (5 bases each). V lost 5 bases to trimming and J lost 4 bases, with 11 bases between them. The CDR3 is 13 residues long. CDR1 MNHNS and CDR2 SASEGT come from the germline V gene. The CDR3 sequence: CASSLHGGETQYF. The CDR3, as DNA: TGTGCCAGCAGTTTACATGGGGGAGAGACCCAGTACTTC.

This clone came up once. At one end the junction does not follow the germline gene, possibly because of a read error. The chain joins TRBV15 to TRBJ2-5; tentative D call: TRBD1 (6 bases). This CDR3 spans 15 amino acids. CDR1 is LNHNV and CDR2 is YYDKDF in the germline V gene (reference sequence). CDR3 DNA sequence: TGTGCCACCAGCGGAGACAGGCGCCGCCAAGAGACCCAGTACTTC. This translates into CATSGDRRRQETQYF.